The T cell receptor (beta chain) described here comes from a study of T-cell reconstitution after alpha-beta-depleted transplantation in children. Study outcomes and limitations: There were some patients whose high TCRbeta diversity at day 60 came from surviving recipient T cells and thymic progenitors. The main origin of T-cell counts and diversity one year after transplant was newly produced T cells. Several hundred expanded graft clones reportedly were the source of alpha-beta T cells about two months after transplant.

The length of the CDR3 is 14 residues. Trimming at V came to 0 bases and at J to 9 bases, leaving 2 bases not matched to a gene. Looked up from germline, CDR1 is SGDLS and CDR2 is YYNGEE. The library targeted TCRbeta and was prepared with unique molecular identifiers. TCRdb used MiXCR to reprocess the PCR reads, holding one entry per CDR3 protein. The sample lists 900,000 or so distinct CDR3 sequences; 15% to 20% were seen once. This clonotype was found a few times. What it recognizes is unknown. The input for sequencing was PBMCs, mostly from graft donor cells, taken 360 days after TCRalphabeta/CD19-depleted stem cell transplant. This receptor was obtained from a male patient between 5 and 17 years old who had a stem cell transplant for acute lymphoblastic leukemia, so the T cells may come from the graft donor. This chain uses TRBV9 with TRBJ2-1; 11 nucleotides match TRBD2. CDR3: CASSVVTSGSEQFF. Written as DNA, the CDR3 is TGTGCCAGCAGCGTAGTCACTAGCGGGAGTGAGCAGTTCTTC.